Listed here are 16 T cell receptor beta chains from one sample, sequenced in a study of blood T cell repertoires in COVID-19 (dated by TCRdb to the early 2020s). Library method: the immunoSEQ multiplex PCR assay. Drawn from immuneACCESS, this table holds only the in-frame rearrangements with V and J called that TCRdb kept. Clones are partly lost; checked studies trace under half to an unresolved V gene and leave the rest unexplained. This sample holds approximately 400,000 clones; approximately 90% were observed only once. The ten largest account for 0.8% to 0.9% of the sample. Sequencing used PBMCs or T cells enriched from blood (not recorded which). All receptors derive from a woman aged 40 to 50 who had been exposed to COVID-19.

The rearrangement uses TRBV3-1 (or the pseudogene TRBV3-2) and TRBJ2-3, with TRBD2 identical over 11 bases. CDR1 is LGHDT and CDR2 is YNNKEL in the germline V gene (reference sequence). CDR3 length: 16 amino acids. Germline trimming cut 0 bases from V and 4 bases from J; bases unmatched to any gene: 3. The CDR3: CASSQDASGGSDTQYF. CDR3 DNA: TGTGCCAGCAGCCAAGACGCTAGCGGGGGGTCAGATACGCAGTATTTT.

The chain carries TRBV7-9 and TRBJ2-3, with 7 bases fitting TRBD1. The CDR3 covers 14 residues. CDR1 SEHNR and CDR2 FQNEAQ come from the germline V gene (reference sequence). The J segment lost 3 bases and the V segment lost 5 bases, leaving 5 bases of the junction unmatched. CDR3 in DNA: TGTGCCAGCAGCCTCAGGACAGGTACAGATACGCAGTATTTT. Amino acids: CASSLRTGTDTQYF.

This sequence joins TRBV24-1 and TRBJ2-1; D is possibly TRBD2 (6 bases). Germline loops: CDR1 KGHDR, CDR2 SFDVKD. The CDR3 is 15 residues long. V lost 1 base and J 0 bases, leaving 6 bases between the germline ends. CDR3 DNA: TGTGCCACCAGTGATTTCGGGGGCTCCTACAATGAGCAGTTCTTC. Protein product: CATSDFGGSYNEQFF.

This clone turned up a few times. The chain recombines TRBV30 with TRBJ2-1; no definite D call. Trimming shortened V by 0 bases and J by 8 bases, and 14 bases separated the two germline ends. The CDR3 extends over 14 amino acids. Germline V gene lookup returns CDR1 GTSNPN and CDR2 SVGIG (reference sequence). CDR3 DNA: TGTGCCTGGAGTGTACGATCTGGCCACGATGAGCAGTTCTTC. Translation: CAWSVRSGHDEQFF.

This clone was detected only once. The chain is built from TRBV10-2 and TRBJ1-1; 7 bases align to TRBD1. From germline, CDR1 is WSHSY and CDR2 SAAADI. J lost 4 bases, V lost 4 bases, and 9 bases had no gene match. The CDR3 has 15 amino acids. The CDR3 DNA reads as TGCGCCAGCAGTGTCTCTCCGGGACAGCTCACTGAAGCTTTCTTT. As protein: CASSVSPGQLTEAFF.

The chain combines TRBV19 with TRBJ1-5; TRBD1 agrees at 9 bases. The V gene's germline CDR1 is LNHDA and CDR2 SQIVND (reference sequence). The CDR3 is 13 residues long. V was pared by 9 bases and J by 5 bases, with 5 bases of the junction left unmatched. The DNA of the CDR3 is TGTGCCAGCCGTGACAGGGGGGATCAGCCCCAGCATTTT. This sequence encodes CASRDRGDQPQHF.

This chain joins TRBV10-3 and TRBJ2-1; 10 bases are a match to TRBD1. The CDR3 is made up of 13 amino acids. V lost 6 bases and J lost 5; bases outside the gene matches: 1. Germline CDR1 reads ENHRY; CDR2 reads SYGVKD. CDR3 nucleotide sequence: TGTGCCATCAGGGGACAGGGGAACAATGAGCAGTTCTTC. It is translated as CAIRGQGNNEQFF.

V is TRBV7-9 and J is TRBJ1-5; 8 nucleotides agree with TRBD1. This CDR3 is built from 15 residues. CDR1 and CDR2 (germline): SEHNR, FQNEAQ (reference sequence). V dropped 5 bases and J dropped 5; count of bases not matched to a gene: 8. CDR3 sequence: CASSQGTGNDQPQHF. The CDR3 DNA sequence: TGTGCCAGCAGCCAAGGGACAGGTAACGATCAGCCCCAGCATTTT.

The chain links TRBV9 to TRBJ1-4; 7 bases fit TRBD1. The V and J ends lost 1 base and 5 bases, in that order; junction bases with no gene match: 5. The CDR3 has 15 amino acids. Germline V gene lookup returns CDR1 SGDLS and CDR2 YYNGEE. CDR3 in DNA: TGTGCCAGCAGCGTATCTGGGACAGAAAATGAAAAACTGTTTTTT. This codes for CASSVSGTENEKLFF.

V is TRBV5-1 and J is TRBJ2-7, with TRBD2 identical over 7 bases. The germline V gene encodes CDR1 SGHRS and CDR2 YFSETQ. The V segment lost 3 bases and the J segment 4 bases; nucleotides outside the gene matches: 10. The CDR3 length is 15 residues. CDR3 nucleotide sequence: TGCGCCAGCAGCTCAGCTAGCGGAGTAGTGTACGAGCAGTACTTC. It codes for CASSSASGVVYEQYF.

This sequence joins TRBV12-3 or TRBV12-4 and TRBJ1-1; D uncertain. The CDR3 extends over 13 amino acids. V was pared by 3 bases and J by 1 base, with 6 bases between. CDR3 loop: CASSFGENTEAFF. The CDR3 DNA sequence: TGTGCCAGCAGTTTTGGAGAGAACACTGAAGCTTTCTTT.

The rearrangement links TRBV7-2 to TRBJ2-2; 11 nucleotides align to TRBD2. This CDR3 has 18 residues. V dropped 0 bases and J dropped 5; count of bases not matched to a gene: 8. Germline V gene data show CDR1 as SGHTA and CDR2 as FQGNSA. The CDR3 DNA reads TGTGCCAGCAGCTTAGCGCTCAGGGTAGCGGGAGGGACCGGGGAGCTGTTTTTT. Translated: CASSLALRVAGGTGELFF.

The chain has TRBV15 and TRBJ2-1; TRBD2 matches 11 bases. The germline V gene encodes CDR1 LNHNV and CDR2 YYDKDF (reference sequence). The V and J ends lost 1 base and 5 bases, in that order; junction bases with no gene match: 4. CDR3 length: 16 residues. The CDR3 DNA follows: TGTGCCACCAGCAGAGCCGGGACTAGCGGTAACAATGAGCAGTTCTTC. It yields the protein CATSRAGTSGNNEQFF.

V and J are TRBV5-1 and TRBJ2-5, with 7 bases identical to TRBD1. CDR1 is SGHRS, CDR2 YFSETQ, per germline. Trimming cost V 4 bases and J 2 bases; bases outside gene matches: 14. CDR3 length: 17 residues. CDR3 loop: CASSGGGVAQGQETQYF. The CDR3 DNA is TGCGCCAGCAGCGGGGGCGGCGTCGCACAGGGGCAAGAGACCCAGTACTTC. Drawing the rest from reference TRBV5-1 and TRBJ2-5, the complete variable domain is KAGVTQTPRYLIKTRGQQVTLSCSPISGHRSVSWYQQTPGQGLQFLFEYFSETQRNKGNFPGRFSGRQFSNSRSEMNVSTLELGDSALYLCASSGGGVAQGQETQYFGPGTRLLVL.

This chain uses TRBV7-3 with TRBJ2-2, with a weak D call TRBD1 (5 bases). Germline CDR1 reads SGHTA; CDR2 reads FQGTGA. There are 16 residues in the CDR3. V dropped 6 bases and J dropped 0 bases, with 14 bases sitting between them. The CDR3 DNA reads as TGTGCCAGCAGGCTTACAGGCGCTCCGAACACCGGGGAGCTGTTTTTT. It codes for CASRLTGAPNTGELFF.

V usage is TRBV15 and J usage is TRBJ1-5, with TRBD1 matching 8 bases. This CDR3 is 15 amino acids long. V shed 5 bases, J shed 3 bases, and the junction held 6 bases outside the gene matches. CDR1 is LNHNV and CDR2 is YYDKDF in the germline V gene (reference sequence). The CDR3 protein is CATSAGTGFNQPQHF. In nucleotides, the CDR3 is TGTGCCACCAGCGCCGGGACAGGATTCAATCAGCCCCAGCATTTT.